The 3 T cell receptor beta chains below come from one sample, sequenced in a study of Graves' ophthalmopathy and Graves' hyperthyroidism. TCR beta CDR3 amplification used RNA transcripts. The workflow started with a first-round RT-PCR run with HTBI primers and then moved on to a second-round multiplex PCR. TCRdb recomputed calls from the multiplex PCR reads with MiXCR, one row per CDR3 protein. The sample carries approximately 500,000 distinct CDR3 sequences, approximately 15% recorded once. Sequences were obtained from blood. The origin of the receptors is a woman aged 25 to 39 with Graves' ophthalmopathy.

This clonotype occurred many times. The chain is built from TRBV12-5 and TRBJ1-2; 7 bases are shared with TRBD1. Germline CDR1 LGHNT, CDR2 FRNRAP. Trimming took 6 bases from V and 7 from J; bases not matched to a gene: 14. The CDR3 contains 15 residues. CDR3 DNA sequence: TGTGCTAGTGGCTGGGACAGCGGGGGATCGCGTGGCTACACCTTC. It is translated as CASGWDSGGSRGYTF.

A few counts support this clonotype. The chain recombines TRBV4-3 with TRBJ1-2, with a weak D call TRBD1 (5 bases). The CDR3 has 15 residues. V was pared by 5 bases and J by 4 bases, with 17 bases between. Germline V CDR1 and CDR2: LGHNA, YSLEER. The CDR3, as DNA: TGCGCCAGCAGCGAACGGGGGAAACTTGGCTATGGCTACACCTTC. Encoded protein: CASSERGKLGYGYTF.

This clonotype has at least ten counts. The chain recombines TRBV6-1 with TRBJ1-5, with D maybe TRBD1 (5 bases). This CDR3 comprises 16 residues. Germline V gene lookup returns CDR1 MNHNS and CDR2 SASEGT. V lost 4 bases and J 1 base, leaving 14 bases between the germline ends. The CDR3 reads CASSVAGGASNQPQHF. The CDR3 region has the DNA TGTGCCAGCAGTGTAGCGGGGGGTGCGAGCAATCAGCCCCAGCATTTT.